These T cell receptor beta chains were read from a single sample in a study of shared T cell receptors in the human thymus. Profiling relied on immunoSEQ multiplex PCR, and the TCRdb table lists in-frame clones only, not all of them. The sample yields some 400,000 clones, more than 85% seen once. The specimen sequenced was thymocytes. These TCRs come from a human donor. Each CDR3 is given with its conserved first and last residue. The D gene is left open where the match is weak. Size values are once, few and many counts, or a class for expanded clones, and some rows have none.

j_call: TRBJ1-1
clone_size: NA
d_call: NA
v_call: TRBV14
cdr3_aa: CASSQDKWPATVDTEAFF
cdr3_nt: TGTGCCAGCAGCCAAGATAAATGGCCAGCCACGGTGGACACTGAAGCTTTCTTT

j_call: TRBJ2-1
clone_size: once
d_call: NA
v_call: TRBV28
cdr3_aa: CASSFGPGRGMNEQFF
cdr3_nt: NA

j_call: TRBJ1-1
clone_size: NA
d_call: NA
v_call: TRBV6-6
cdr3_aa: CASSSRQVDTEAFF
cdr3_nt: TGTGCCAGCAGTTCGCGACAGGTGGACACTGAAGCTTTCTTT

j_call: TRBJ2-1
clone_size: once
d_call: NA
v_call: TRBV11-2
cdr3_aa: CASSWSGICYNEQFF
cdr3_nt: TGTGCCAGCAGCTGGAGTGGCATATGCTACAATGAGCAGTTCTTC

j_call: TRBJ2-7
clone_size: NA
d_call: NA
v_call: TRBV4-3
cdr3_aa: CASSPQCCYEQYF
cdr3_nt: TGCGCCAGCAGCCCGCAGTGTTGCTACGAGCAGTACTTC

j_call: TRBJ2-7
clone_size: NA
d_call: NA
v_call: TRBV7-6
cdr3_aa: CASSPQGIGVPTEQYF
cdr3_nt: TGTGCCAGCAGCCCCCAAGGTATCGGAGTACCAACCGAGCAGTACTTC

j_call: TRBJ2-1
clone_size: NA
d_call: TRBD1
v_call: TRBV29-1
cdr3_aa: CSVEGTGTSFF
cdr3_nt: TGCAGCGTTGAGGGGACAGGGACGTCGTTCTTC

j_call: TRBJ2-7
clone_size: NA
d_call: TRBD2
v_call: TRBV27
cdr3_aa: CASSLSSSGRGEQYF
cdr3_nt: TGTGCCAGCAGTTTATCGTCTAGCGGGAGGGGAGAGCAGTACTTC

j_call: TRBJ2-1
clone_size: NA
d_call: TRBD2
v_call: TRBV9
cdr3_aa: CASSVDPSGGSNEQFF
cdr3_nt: TGTGCCAGCAGCGTAGACCCTAGCGGGGGGTCCAATGAGCAGTTCTTC

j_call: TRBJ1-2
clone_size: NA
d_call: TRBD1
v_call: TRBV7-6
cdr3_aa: CASSLDGGKGAHGYTF
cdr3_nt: TGTGCCAGCAGCTTAGACGGCGGTAAGGGGGCGCATGGCTACACCTTC

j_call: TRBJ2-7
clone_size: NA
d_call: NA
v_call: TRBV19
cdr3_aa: CASNDGPSYEQYF
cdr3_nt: TGTGCCAGTAATGACGGGCCATCCTACGAGCAGTACTTC

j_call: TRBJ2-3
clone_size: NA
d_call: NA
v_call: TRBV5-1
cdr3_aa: CASSSGPTDTQYF
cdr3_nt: TGCGCCAGCAGCTCGGGGCCCACAGATACGCAGTATTTT

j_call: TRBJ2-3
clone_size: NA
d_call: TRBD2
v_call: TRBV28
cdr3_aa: CASSDASGTDTQYF
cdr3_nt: TGTGCCAGCTCTGATGCTAGCGGAACAGATACGCAGTATTTT

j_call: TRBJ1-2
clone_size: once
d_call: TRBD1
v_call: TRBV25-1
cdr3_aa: CASSGGTEGAPSDGYTF
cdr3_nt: TGTGCCAGCAGTGGGGGGACCGAGGGGGCACCTTCGGATGGCTACACCTTC

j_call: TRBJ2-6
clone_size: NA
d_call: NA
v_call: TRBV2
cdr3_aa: CASSDPLGANVLTF
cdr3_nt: TGTGCCAGCAGTGACCCTCTGGGGGCCAACGTCCTGACTTTC

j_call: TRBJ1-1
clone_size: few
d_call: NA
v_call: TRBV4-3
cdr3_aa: CASSQVILDRNTEAFF
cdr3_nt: TGCGCCAGCAGCCAAGTAATCCTAGACAGGAACACTGAAGCTTTCTTT

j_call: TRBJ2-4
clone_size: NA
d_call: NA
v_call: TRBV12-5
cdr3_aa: CASGLFRDTGKNIQYF
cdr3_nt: TGTGCTAGTGGTTTGTTCCGGGATACAGGGAAAAACATTCAGTACTTC

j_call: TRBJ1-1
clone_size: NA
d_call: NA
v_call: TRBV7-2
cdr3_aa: CASSLVVPDQGLQGTEAFF
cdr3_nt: TGTGCCAGCAGCTTAGTGGTTCCAGACCAAGGGCTTCAGGGGACTGAAGCTTTCTTT

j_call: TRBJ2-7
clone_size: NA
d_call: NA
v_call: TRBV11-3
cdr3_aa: CASSLGPSIAFSYEQYF
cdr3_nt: TGTGCCAGCAGCTTAGGCCCTTCGATAGCGTTCTCCTACGAGCAGTACTTC

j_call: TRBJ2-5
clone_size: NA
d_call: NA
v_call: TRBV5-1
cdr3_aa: CASSSTVDRDFQETQYF
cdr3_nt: TGCGCCAGCAGCTCTACGGTGGACAGAGATTTTCAAGAGACCCAGTACTTC

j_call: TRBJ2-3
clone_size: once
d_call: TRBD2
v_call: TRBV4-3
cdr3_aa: CASSQAKERGHTDTQYF
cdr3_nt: TGCGCCAGCAGCCAAGCAAAAGAGCGGGGCCACACAGATACGCAGTATTTT

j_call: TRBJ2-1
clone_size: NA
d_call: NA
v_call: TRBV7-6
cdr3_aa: CASSSSDWGSYNEQFF
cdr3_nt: TGTGCCAGCAGCTCCTCGGACTGGGGGTCCTACAATGAGCAGTTCTTC

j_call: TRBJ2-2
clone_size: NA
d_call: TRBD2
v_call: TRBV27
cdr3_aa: CASRGLGAPGELFF
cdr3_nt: TGTGCCAGCAGGGGACTAGGGGCTCCCGGGGAGCTGTTTTTT

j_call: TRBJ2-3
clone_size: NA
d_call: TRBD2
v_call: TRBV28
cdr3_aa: CASSFRLAALGDTQYF
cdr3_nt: TGTGCCAGCAGTTTCCGACTAGCGGCCTTGGGGGATACGCAGTATTTT

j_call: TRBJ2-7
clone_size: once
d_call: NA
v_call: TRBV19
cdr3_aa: CASSRGEGRNEQYF
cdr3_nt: TGTGCCAGTAGTAGGGGAGAAGGAAGGAACGAGCAGTACTTC

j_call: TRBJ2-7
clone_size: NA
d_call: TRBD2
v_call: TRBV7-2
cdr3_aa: CASSAPTSGTPYEQYF
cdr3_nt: TGTGCCAGCAGCGCGCCGACTAGCGGGACACCCTACGAGCAGTACTTC

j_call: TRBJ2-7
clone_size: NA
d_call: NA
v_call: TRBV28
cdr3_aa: CASSPGAGGPYEQYF
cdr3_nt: TGTGCCAGCAGTCCCGGGGCAGGGGGGCCCTACGAGCAGTACTTC

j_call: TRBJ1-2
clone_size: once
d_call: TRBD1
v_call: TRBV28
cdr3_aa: CASSSHSGTGNNYGYTF
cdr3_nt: TGTGCCAGCAGTTCACACTCCGGGACAGGGAACAACTATGGCTACACCTTC

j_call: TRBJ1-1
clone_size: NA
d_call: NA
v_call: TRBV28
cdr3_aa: CASSGTPRVFF
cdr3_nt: TGTGCCAGCAGTGGGACCCCCCGGGTTTTCTTT

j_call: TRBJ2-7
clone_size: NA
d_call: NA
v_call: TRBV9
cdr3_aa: CASSERPPKLFF
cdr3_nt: TGTGCCAGCAGCGAGAGACCCCCCAAGCTATTCTTC

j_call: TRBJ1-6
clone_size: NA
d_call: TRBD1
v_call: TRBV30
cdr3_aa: CAWRGGLDSPLHF
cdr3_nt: TGTGCCTGGAGAGGGGGCCTCGATTCACCCCTCCACTTT

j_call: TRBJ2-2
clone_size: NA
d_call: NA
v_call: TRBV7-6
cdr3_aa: CASSLGGFPAGNTGELFF
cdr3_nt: TGTGCCAGCAGCTTAGGGGGTTTCCCGGCGGGAAACACCGGGGAGCTGTTTTTT

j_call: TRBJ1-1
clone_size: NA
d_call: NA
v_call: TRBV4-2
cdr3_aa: CASSQKRGDLNTEAFF
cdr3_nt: TGTGCCAGCAGCCAAAAAAGAGGGGATCTGAACACTGAAGCTTTCTTT

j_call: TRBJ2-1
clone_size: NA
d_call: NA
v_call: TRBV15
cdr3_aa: CATSRDRGENEQFF
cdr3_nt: TGTGCCACCAGCAGAGATCGGGGCGAGAATGAGCAGTTCTTC

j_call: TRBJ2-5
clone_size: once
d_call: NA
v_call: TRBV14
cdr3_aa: CASSHSQETQYF
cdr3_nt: TGTGCCAGCAGCCACAGTCAAGAGACCCAGTACTTC

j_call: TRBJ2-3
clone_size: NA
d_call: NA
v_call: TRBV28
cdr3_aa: CASSHPRGRYTDTQYF
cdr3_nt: TGTGCCAGCAGCCACCCCCGGGGACGGTACACAGATACGCAGTATTTT

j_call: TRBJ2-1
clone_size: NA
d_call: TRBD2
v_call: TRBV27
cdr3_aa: CASSLLLAGGPGNEQFF
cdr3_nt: TGTGCCAGCAGTCTACTCTTAGCGGGAGGGCCGGGCAATGAGCAGTTCTTC

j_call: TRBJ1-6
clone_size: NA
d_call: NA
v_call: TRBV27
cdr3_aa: CASRVSYNSPLHF
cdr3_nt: TGTGCCAGCAGAGTCTCCTATAATTCACCCCTCCACTTT

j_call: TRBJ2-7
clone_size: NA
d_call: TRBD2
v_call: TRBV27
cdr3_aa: CASSLSYQLIKGLAGYEQYF
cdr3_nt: TGTGCCAGCAGTTTATCTTACCAGCTAATCAAGGGACTAGCGGGATACGAGCAGTACTTC

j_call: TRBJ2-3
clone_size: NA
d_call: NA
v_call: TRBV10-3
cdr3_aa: CAISESNWVESTDTQYF
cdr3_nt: TGTGCCATCAGTGAGTCTAACTGGGTGGAGAGCACAGATACGCAGTATTTT

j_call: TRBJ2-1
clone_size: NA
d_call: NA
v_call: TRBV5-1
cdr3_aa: CASSWDRYSYNEQFF
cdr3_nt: TGCGCCAGCAGCTGGGACCGCTACTCCTACAATGAGCAGTTCTTC

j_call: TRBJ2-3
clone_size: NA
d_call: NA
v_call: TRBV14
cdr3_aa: CASSQDVAGTDTQYF
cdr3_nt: TGTGCCAGCAGCCAAGATGTGGCGGGAACAGATACGCAGTATTTT

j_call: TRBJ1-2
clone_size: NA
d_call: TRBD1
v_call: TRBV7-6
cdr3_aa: CASSPRFIAVGTEYYGYTF
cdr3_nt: TGTGCCAGCAGCCCCAGATTCATCGCGGTCGGGACAGAATATTATGGCTACACCTTC

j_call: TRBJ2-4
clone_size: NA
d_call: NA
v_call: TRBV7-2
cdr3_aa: CASSSRALGAKNIQYF
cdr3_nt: TGTGCCAGCAGCTCCCGGGCCCTGGGGGCCAAAAACATTCAGTACTTC

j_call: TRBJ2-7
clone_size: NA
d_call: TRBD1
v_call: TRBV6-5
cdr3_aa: CASSYDRENYEQYF
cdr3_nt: TGTGCCAGCAGTTACGACAGGGAGAACTACGAGCAGTACTTC